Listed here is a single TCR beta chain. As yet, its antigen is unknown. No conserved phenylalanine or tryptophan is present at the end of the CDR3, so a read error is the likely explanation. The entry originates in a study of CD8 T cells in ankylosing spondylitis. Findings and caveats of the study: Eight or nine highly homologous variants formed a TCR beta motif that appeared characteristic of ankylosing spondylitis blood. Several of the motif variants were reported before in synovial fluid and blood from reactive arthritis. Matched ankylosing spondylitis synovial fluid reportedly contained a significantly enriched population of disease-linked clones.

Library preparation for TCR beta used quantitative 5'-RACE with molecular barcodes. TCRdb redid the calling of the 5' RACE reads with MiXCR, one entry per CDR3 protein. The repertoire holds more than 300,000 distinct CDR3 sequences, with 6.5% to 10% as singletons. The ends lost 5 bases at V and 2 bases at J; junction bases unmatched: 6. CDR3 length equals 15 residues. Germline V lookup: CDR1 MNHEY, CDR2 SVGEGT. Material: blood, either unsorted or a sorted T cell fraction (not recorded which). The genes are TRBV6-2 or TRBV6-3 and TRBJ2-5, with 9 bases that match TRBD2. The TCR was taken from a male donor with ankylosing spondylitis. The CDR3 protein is CASSRAGGLQETQYY. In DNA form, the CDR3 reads TGTGCCAGCAGTCGGGCGGGAGGGTTGCAAGAGACCCAGTACTAC.